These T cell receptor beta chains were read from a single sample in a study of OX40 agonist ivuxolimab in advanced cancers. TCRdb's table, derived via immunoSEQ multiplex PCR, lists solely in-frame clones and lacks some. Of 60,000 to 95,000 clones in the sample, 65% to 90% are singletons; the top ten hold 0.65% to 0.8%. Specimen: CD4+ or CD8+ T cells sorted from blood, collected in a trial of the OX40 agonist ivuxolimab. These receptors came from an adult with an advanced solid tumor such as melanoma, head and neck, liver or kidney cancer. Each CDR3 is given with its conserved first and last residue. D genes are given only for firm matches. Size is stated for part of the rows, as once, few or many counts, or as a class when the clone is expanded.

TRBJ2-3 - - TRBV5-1 CASSLGAPGDTQYF TGCGCCAGCAGCTTGGGGGCCCCAGGGGATACGCAGTATTTT
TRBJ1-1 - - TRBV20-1 CSALENTEAFF TGCAGTGCCCTAGAGAACACTGAAGCTTTCTTT
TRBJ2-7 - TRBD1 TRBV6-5 CASRSTGGKDEQYF TGTGCCAGCAGATCAACAGGGGGCAAGGACGAGCAGTACTTC
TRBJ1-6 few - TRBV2 CATSKDGVRSPLHF TGTGCCACCTCCAAGGACGGCGTACGGTCACCCCTCCACTTT
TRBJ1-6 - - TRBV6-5 CASSTGLLGDSPLHF TGTGCCAGCAGCACAGGGCTGCTGGGGGATTCACCCCTCCACTTT
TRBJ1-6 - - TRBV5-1 CASSLRTDVNSPLHF TGCGCCAGCAGCCTGCGGACAGACGTGAATTCACCCCTCCACTTT
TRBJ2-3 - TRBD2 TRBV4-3 CASSQGLAGTDTQYF TGCGCCAGCAGCCAGGGACTAGCGGGGACAGATACGCAGTATTTT
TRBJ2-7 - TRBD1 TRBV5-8 CASSSTGTGDYEQYF TGTGCCAGCAGCTCGACCGGGACAGGGGACTACGAGCAGTACTTC
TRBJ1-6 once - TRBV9 CASSVLDNSPLHF TGTGCCAGCAGCGTATTGGATAATTCACCCCTCCACTTT
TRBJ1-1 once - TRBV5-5 CASSLRRGDEAFF TGTGCCAGCAGCTTACGACGAGGAGATGAAGCTTTCTTT
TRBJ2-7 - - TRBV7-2 CASSRGQMGGFEQYF TGTGCCAGCAGCCGCGGGCAGATGGGGGGCTTCGAGCAGTACTTC
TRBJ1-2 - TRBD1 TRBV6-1 CASSDRGFYGYTF TGTGCCAGCAGTGACAGGGGGTTTTATGGCTACACCTTC
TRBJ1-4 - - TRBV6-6 CASRALGAANEKLFF TGTGCCAGCAGGGCACTCGGGGCCGCTAATGAAAAACTGTTTTTT
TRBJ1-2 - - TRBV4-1 CASSQVNVGGGYTF TGCGCCAGCAGCCAAGTTAACGTTGGGGGTGGCTACACCTTC
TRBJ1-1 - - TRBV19 CASSKGSALLNTEAFF TGTGCCAGTAGTAAAGGCAGCGCCTTACTGAACACTGAAGCTTTCTTT
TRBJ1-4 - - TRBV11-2 CASSRGQEKVELFF TGTGCCAGCAGCCGAGGGCAGGAAAAGGTCGAACTGTTTTTT
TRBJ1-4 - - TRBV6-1 CASSEEVVGRGNEKLFF TGTGCCAGCAGTGAAGAGGTTGTGGGACGGGGTAATGAAAAACTGTTTTTT
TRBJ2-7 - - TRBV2 CASKVTGTPYEQYF TGTGCCAGCAAAGTCACGGGAACCCCCTACGAGCAGTACTTC
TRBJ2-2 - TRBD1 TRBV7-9 CASSPPGQGSTGELFF TGTGCCAGCAGCCCACCGGGACAGGGATCCACCGGGGAGCTGTTTTTT
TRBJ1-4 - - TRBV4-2 CASSQTTDTWNEKLFF TGTGCCAGCAGTCAAACTACGGACACCTGGAATGAAAAACTGTTTTTT
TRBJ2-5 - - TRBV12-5 CASGLGGQKETQYF TGTGCTAGTGGTTTGGGAGGGCAGAAAGAGACCCAGTACTTC
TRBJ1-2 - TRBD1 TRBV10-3 CAIRDATGSGYTF TGTGCCATCAGGGATGCGACAGGGTCTGGCTACACCTTC
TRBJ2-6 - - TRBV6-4 CASAPGTGANVLTF TGTGCCAGCGCCCCCGGGACTGGGGCCAACGTCCTGACTTTC